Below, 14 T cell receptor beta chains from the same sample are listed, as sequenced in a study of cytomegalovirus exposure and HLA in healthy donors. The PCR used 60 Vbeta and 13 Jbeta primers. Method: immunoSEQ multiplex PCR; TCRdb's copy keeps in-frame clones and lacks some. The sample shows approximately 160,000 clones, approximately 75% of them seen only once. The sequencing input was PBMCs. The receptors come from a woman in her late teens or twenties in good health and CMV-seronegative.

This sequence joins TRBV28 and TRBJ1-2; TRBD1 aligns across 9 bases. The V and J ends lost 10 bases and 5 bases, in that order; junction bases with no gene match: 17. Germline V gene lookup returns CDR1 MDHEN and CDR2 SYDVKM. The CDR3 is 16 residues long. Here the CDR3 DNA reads TGTGCCATCTCTCGGGTTCGGGGACAGGGAATATATGGCTACACCTTC. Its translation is CAISRVRGQGIYGYTF.

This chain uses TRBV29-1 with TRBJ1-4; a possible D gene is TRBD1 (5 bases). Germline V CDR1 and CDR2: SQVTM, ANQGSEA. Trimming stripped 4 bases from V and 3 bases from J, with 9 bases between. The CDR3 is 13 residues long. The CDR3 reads CSVGGGPNEKLFF. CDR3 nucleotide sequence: TGCAGCGTTGGGGGCGGACCTAATGAAAAACTGTTTTTT.

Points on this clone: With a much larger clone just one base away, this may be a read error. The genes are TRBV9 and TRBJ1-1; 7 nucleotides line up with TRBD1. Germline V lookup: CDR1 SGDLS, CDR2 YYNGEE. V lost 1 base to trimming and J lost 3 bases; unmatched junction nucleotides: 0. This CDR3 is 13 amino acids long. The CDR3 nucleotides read TGTGCCAGCAGCGTACAGGGGGACACTGAAGCTTTCTTT. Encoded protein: CASSVQGDTEAFF.

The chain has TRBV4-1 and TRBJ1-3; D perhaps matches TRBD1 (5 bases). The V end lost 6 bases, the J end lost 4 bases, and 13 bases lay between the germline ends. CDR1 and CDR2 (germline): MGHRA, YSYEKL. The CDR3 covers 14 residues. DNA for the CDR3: TGCGCCAGCAGTCGGTTGGGGGGAGGAAACACCATATATTTT. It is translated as CASSRLGGGNTIYF.

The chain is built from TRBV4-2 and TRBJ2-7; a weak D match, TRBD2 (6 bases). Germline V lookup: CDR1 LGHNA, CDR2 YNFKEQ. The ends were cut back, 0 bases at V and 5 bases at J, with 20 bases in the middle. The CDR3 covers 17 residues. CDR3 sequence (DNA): TGTGCCAGCAGCCAAGACCCAACCGGGGGTGGTGGTCACGAGCAGTACTTC. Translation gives CASSQDPTGGGGHEQYF.

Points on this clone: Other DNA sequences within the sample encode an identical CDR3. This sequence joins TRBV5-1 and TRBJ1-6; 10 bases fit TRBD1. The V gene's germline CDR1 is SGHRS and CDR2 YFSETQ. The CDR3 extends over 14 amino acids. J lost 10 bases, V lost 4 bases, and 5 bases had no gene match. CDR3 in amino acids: CASSPGQGDSPLHF. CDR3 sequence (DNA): TGCGCCAGCAGCCCTGGACAGGGGGACTCACCCCTCCACTTT.

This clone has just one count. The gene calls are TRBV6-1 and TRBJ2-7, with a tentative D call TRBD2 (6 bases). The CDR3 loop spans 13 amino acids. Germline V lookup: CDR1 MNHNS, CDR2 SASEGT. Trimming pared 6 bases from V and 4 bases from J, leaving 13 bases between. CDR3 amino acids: CASSRGLGYEQYF. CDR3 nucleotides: TGTGCCAGCAGCCGGGGACTGGGGTACGAGCAGTACTTC.

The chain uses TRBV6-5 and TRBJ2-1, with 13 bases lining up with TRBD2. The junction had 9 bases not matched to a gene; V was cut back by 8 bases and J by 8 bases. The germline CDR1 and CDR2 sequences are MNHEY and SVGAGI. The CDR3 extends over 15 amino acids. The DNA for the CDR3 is TGTGCCAGCGCCCAGACTAGCGGGAGGTGGGATGAGCAGTTCTTC. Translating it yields CASAQTSGRWDEQFF.

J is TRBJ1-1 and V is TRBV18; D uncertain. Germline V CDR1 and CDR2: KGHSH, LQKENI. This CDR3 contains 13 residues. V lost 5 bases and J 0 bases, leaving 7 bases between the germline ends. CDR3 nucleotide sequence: TGTGCCAGCTCAGCGGGTGTGAACACTGAAGCTTTCTTT. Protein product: CASSAGVNTEAFF.

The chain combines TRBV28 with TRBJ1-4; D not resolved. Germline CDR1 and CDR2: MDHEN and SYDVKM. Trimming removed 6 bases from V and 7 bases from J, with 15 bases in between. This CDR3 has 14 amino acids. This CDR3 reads CASSYVGTREKLFF. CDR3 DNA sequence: TGTGCCAGCAGCTACGTGGGCACACGTGAAAAACTGTTTTTT.

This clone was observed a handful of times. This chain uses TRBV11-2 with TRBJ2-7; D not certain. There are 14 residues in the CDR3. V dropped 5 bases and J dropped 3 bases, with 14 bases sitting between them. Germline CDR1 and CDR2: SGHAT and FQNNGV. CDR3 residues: CASSGSGFYYEQYF. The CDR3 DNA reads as TGTGCCAGCAGCGGCTCCGGGTTCTACTACGAGCAGTACTTC.

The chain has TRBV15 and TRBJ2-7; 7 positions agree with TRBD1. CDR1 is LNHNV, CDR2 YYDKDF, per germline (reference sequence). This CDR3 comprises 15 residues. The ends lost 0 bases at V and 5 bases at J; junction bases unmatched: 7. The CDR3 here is CATSRDLGGLDEQYF. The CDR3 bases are TGTGCCACCAGCAGAGACTTAGGGGGCTTGGACGAGCAGTACTTC.

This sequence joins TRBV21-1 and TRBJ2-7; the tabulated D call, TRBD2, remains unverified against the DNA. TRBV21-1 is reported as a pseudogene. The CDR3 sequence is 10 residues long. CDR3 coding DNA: TGTGCCAGCAGCAAGTTAGTGCAGTACTTC. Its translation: CASSKLVQYF.

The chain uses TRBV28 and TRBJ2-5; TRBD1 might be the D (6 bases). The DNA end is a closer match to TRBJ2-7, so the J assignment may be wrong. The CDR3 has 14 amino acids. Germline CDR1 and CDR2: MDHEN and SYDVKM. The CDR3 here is CASSVDRILYEQYF. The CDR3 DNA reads TGTGCCAGCAGTGTCGACAGGATACTATACGAGCAGTACTTC.